The 3 T cell receptor beta chains below were found in one sample sequenced in a study of shared clonotypes between healthy human individuals. Sequencing used immunoSEQ multiplex PCR; TCRdb keeps in-frame clones, though not all of them. The profile shows millions of clones, roughly 95% of them singletons. The naive CD8 fraction comprised CD45RO-negative cells positively selected for CCR7 and excluded terminally differentiated effector memory CD45RA+ cells. What was sequenced was naive CD8+ T cells sorted from blood. The receptors stem from a man between 18 and 29 years old in good health.

V usage is TRBV5-1 and J usage is TRBJ1-1, with 9 positions matching TRBD1. The CDR3 totals 14 residues. The V segment lost 4 bases and the J segment 8 bases; nucleotides outside the gene matches: 9. Germline loops: CDR1 SGHRS, CDR2 YFSETQ. The CDR3 bases are TGCGCCAGCAGCCGCACAGGGGGCGCTGACGAAGCTTTCTTT. It yields the protein CASSRTGGADEAFF.

This chain joins TRBV4-3 and TRBJ2-7; D remains unclear. V was clipped by 1 base and J by 5 bases, with 9 bases between them. The CDR3 length is 13 residues. From germline, CDR1 is LGHNA and CDR2 YSLEER. CDR3 residues: CASSQALRHEQYF. In DNA, the CDR3 is TGCGCCAGCAGCCAAGCCCTAAGGCACGAGCAGTACTTC.

This chain's CDR3 is CASSQGTSSYYEQYF. The CDR3 DNA reads TGTGCCAGCAGCCAAGGGACTAGCAGTTATTACGAGCAGTACTTC. The chain is built from TRBV14 and TRBJ2-7; 8 nucleotides align to TRBD2. This CDR3 spans 15 amino acids. Germline loops: CDR1 SGHDN, CDR2 FVKESK. The junction had 6 bases not matched to a gene; V was cut back by 1 base and J by 4 bases.